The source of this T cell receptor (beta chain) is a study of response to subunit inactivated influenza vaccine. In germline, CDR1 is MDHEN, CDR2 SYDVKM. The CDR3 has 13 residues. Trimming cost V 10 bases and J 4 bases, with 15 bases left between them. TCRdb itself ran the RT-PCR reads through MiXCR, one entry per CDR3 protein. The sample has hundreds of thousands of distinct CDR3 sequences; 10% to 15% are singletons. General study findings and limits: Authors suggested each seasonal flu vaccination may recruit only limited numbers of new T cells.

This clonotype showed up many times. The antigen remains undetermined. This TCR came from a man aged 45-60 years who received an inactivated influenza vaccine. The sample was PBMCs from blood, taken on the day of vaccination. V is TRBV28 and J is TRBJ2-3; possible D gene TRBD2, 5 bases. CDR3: CATEVAAADTQYF. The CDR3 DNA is TGTGCCACCGAAGTAGCAGCGGCAGATACGCAGTATTTT.